The 5 T cell receptor beta chains in this list originate from one sample, sequenced in a study of vaccination and CD4 T cells after COVID-19. The treatment: roughly nine-day PBMC culture with coronavirus spike peptide pools or control peptides (ViraFEST assay). These receptors have no identified antigens. The Oncomine TCR Beta short-read assay sequenced DNA from cultured CD4+ T cells. One entry per CDR3 protein, called by TCRdb with MiXCR from the PCR reads. The sample carries roughly 14,000 distinct CDR3 sequences, roughly half recorded once. The sequences come from cultured CD4+ T cells from blood, collected after SARS-CoV-2 vaccination. The receptors derive from a human donor with COVID-19.

This clonotype was observed a few times. V and J are TRBV7-2 and TRBJ2-7; D gene uncertain. Germline loops: CDR1 SGHTA, CDR2 FQGNSA. The CDR3 contains 14 residues. V gave up 8 bases and J gave up 7 bases, with 21 bases separating them. The CDR3 loop is CASGPRRGGGEQYF. The DNA of the CDR3 is TGTGCCAGCGGCCCACGTCGTGGCGGCGGTGAGCAGTACTTC.

This clonotype has only a few counts. The chain has TRBV7-2 and TRBJ2-7; possibly TRBD2 for D (6 bases). In germline, CDR1 is SGHTA, CDR2 FQGNSA. The V and J ends lost 3 bases and 6 bases respectively, with 12 bases between them. This CDR3 has 13 amino acids. The CDR3 loop is CASSFGGFPEQYF. As DNA, the CDR3 is TGTGCCAGCAGCTTTGGGGGGTTTCCCGAGCAGTACTTC.

This clonotype was seen a few times. V gene TRBV6-1 combines with J gene TRBJ1-2, with D tentatively TRBD1 (6 bases). V lost 1 base and J lost 4, with 16 bases in between. Germline V gives CDR1 MNHNS, CDR2 SASEGT. This CDR3 has 16 residues. CDR3 nucleotide sequence: TGTGCCAGCAGTGAAGACTATACAGGGATGATCTATGGCTACACCTTC. It codes for CASSEDYTGMIYGYTF.

The chain combines TRBV5-1 with TRBJ2-7; D gene unclear. Germline V gene sequence: CDR1 SGHRS, CDR2 YFSETQ. V was pared by 1 base and J by 0 bases, with 11 bases between. CDR3 length: 15 residues. The CDR3 bases are TGCGCCAGCAGCTTGAGTCCTGTGACCTCCTACGAGCAGTACTTC. This translates into CASSLSPVTSYEQYF.

The rearrangement uses TRBV5-1 and TRBJ1-6, with D unclear. Trimming left V 0 bases short and J 7 bases short, with 8 bases between. Germline assignment: CDR1 SGHRS and CDR2 YFSETQ. The CDR3 has 14 amino acids. The DNA for the CDR3 is TGCGCCAGCAGCTTGGAGTCGGCCAATTCACCCCTCCACTTT. It yields the protein CASSLESANSPLHF.